This TCR beta chain stems from a study of shared clonotypes between healthy human individuals. Sequencing was performed with immunoSEQ multiplex PCR; in TCRdb, only in-frame clones are kept and a portion is missing. The table lists over a million clones, roughly 96% of them singletons, with roughly 1.1% in the top ten. Study-level points and caveats: Relative to clonotypes present in all four donors, those not shared had lower generation probabilities.

For this clone: What it binds is unknown.

This TCR came from a man aged 30 to 45 in good health. The sequenced material came from naive CD4+ T cells sorted from blood. Sample subset: CD45RA+ positively selected.

CDR3 bases: TGTGCCAGCAGTGAACAGGGATCAACCTACGAGCAGTACTTC. It encodes CASSEQGSTYEQYF. The chain is built from TRBV2 and TRBJ2-7; TRBD1 is a possible D gene (5 bases). Per germline, CDR1 SNHLY and CDR2 FYNNEI. With 2 bases removed from V and 2 bases from J, the gap between germline ends came to 10 bases. This CDR3 is built from 14 residues.